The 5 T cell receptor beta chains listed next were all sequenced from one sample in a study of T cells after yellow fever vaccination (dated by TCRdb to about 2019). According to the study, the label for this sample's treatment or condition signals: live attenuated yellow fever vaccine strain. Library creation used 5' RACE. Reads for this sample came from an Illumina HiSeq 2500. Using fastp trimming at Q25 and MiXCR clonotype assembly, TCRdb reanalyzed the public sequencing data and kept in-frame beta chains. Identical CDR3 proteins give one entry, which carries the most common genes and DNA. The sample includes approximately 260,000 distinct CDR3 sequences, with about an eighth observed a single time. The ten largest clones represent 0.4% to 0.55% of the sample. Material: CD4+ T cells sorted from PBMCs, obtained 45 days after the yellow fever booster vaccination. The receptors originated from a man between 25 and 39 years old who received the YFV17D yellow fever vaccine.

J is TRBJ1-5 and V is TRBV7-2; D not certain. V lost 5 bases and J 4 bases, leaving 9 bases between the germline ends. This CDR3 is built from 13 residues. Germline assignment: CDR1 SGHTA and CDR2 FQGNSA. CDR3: CASSLRDNQPQHF. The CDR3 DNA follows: TGTGCCAGCAGCCTCCGGGATAATCAGCCCCAGCATTTT.

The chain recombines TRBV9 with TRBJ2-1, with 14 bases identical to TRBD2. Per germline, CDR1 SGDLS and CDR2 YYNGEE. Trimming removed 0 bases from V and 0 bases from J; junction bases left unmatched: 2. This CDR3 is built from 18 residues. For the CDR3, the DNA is TGTGCCAGCAGCGTAGCGGGGACTAGCGGGAGCTCCTACAATGAGCAGTTCTTC. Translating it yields CASSVAGTSGSSYNEQFF. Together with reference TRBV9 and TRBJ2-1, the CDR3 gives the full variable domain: DSGVTQTPKHLITATGQRVTLRCSPRSGDLSVYWYQQSLDQGLQFLIQYYNGEERAKGNILERFSAQQFPDLHSELNLSSLELGDSALYFCASSVAGTSGSSYNEQFFGPGTRLTVL.

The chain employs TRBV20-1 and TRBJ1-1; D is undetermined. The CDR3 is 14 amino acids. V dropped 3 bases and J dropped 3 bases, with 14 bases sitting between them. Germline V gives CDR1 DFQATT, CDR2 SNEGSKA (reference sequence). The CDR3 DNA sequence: TGCAGTGCTAGCCAGACTGCTAGAGACACTGAAGCTTTCTTT. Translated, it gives CSASQTARDTEAFF.

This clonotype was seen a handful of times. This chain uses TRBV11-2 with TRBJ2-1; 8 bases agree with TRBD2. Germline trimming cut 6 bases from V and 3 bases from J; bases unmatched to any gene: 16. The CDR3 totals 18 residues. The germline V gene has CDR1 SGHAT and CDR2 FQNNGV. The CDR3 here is CASRLPAGARGYYNEQFF. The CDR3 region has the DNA TGTGCCAGCAGACTTCCAGCGGGAGCGCGGGGCTACTACAATGAGCAGTTCTTC.

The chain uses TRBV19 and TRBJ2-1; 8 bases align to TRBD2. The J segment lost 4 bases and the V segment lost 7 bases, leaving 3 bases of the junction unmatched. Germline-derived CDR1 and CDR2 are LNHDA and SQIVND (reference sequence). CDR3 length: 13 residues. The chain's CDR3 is CASTTSGYNEQFF. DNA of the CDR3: TGTGCCAGTACCACTAGCGGTTACAATGAGCAGTTCTTC.